The 10 T cell receptor beta chains reported below all come from one sample, sequenced in a study of beta chain features in type 1 diabetes. Investigators reverse transcribed all isolated RNA, so they sequenced expressed TCRB transcripts. Measured with immunoSEQ multiplex PCR; TCRdb has only the in-frame clones, and not every one. In the table there are about 700,000 clones, around 15% of which are singletons. No antigen has been assigned to these receptors. Whole-study results and caveats: Shortening that was moderate but significant affected the TCRB CDR3s of Type 1 diabetes patients in all four CD4+ subsets.

The sample consisted of naive CD4+ T cells from blood. These TCRs come from a man aged 18 to 29 with type 1 diabetes.

This chain links TRBV18 with TRBJ2-1; 10 nucleotides agree with TRBD1. V lost 5 bases to trimming and J lost 5 bases; unmatched junction nucleotides: 9. CDR1 is KGHSH and CDR2 is LQKENI in the germline V gene. The length of the CDR3 is 16 residues. CDR3 residues: CASSALGQGMNNEQFF. The CDR3 region has the DNA TGTGCCAGCTCAGCATTGGGACAGGGGATGAACAATGAGCAGTTCTTC.

This clone was observed a few times. J is TRBJ2-3 and V is TRBV28, with no clear D. This CDR3 is built from 13 residues. The ends were cut back, 4 bases at V and 2 bases at J, with 7 bases in the middle. Germline-derived CDR1 and CDR2 are MDHEN and SYDVKM. CDR3 nucleotide sequence: TGTGCCAGCAGTTGGACGGACACAGATACGCAGTATTTT. Residues: CASSWTDTDTQYF.

The chain uses TRBV29-1 and TRBJ2-7, with D hard to call. The CDR3 contains 12 residues. The V gene lost 5 bases and the J gene lost 0 bases, with 8 bases spanning the gap. Germline assignment: CDR1 SQVTM and CDR2 ANQGSEA. The CDR3 coding sequence is TGCAGCGTTAGGATCCCCTCCTACGAGCAGTACTTC. Protein: CSVRIPSYEQYF.

The V call is TRBV18, the J call TRBJ2-7; D might be TRBD2 (7 bases). CDR1 and CDR2 from the germline V gene are KGHSH and LQKENI. The CDR3 runs 16 residues. Trimming cost V 3 bases and J 4 bases, with 19 bases left between them. The CDR3 is CASSPPNFGGLYEQYF. The CDR3 region has the DNA TGTGCCAGCTCACCGCCAAACTTCGGGGGGCTGTACGAGCAGTACTTC.

This clone has just a few counts. The same CDR3 also results from other DNA sequences found in this sample. The chain couples TRBV7-9 to TRBJ1-2; D is unclear. Germline CDR1 and CDR2: SEHNR and FQNEAQ (reference sequence). With 1 base removed from V and 4 bases from J, the gap between germline ends came to 10 bases. The CDR3 length is 14 residues. In DNA, the CDR3 is TGTGCCAGCAGCTTAGGTGGGCAGAGCTATGGCTACACCTTC. Its protein is CASSLGGQSYGYTF.

This clone has more than one count but fewer than ten. This rearrangement joins TRBV15 to TRBJ1-3; D is possibly TRBD1 (6 bases). Trimming cost V 0 bases and J 4 bases, with 16 bases left between them. The CDR3 loop spans 17 amino acids. The germline V gene encodes CDR1 LNHNV and CDR2 YYDKDF (reference sequence). DNA for the CDR3: TGTGCCACCAGCAGAGAACGGACAGCCATAATAGGAAACACCATATATTTT. Its translation: CATSRERTAIIGNTIYF. Full variable domain (outside the CDR3, taken from reference TRBV15 and TRBJ1-3): DAMVIQNPRYQVTQFGKPVTLSCSQTLNHNVMYWYQQKSSQAPKLLFHYYDKDFNNEADTPDNFQSRRPNTSFCFLDIRSPGLGDTAMYLCATSRERTAIIGNTIYFGEGSWLTVV.

V is TRBV29-1 and J is TRBJ1-3; 7 bases are a match to TRBD1. Looked up from germline, CDR1 is SQVTM and CDR2 is ANQGSEA. V trimming: 7 bases; J trimming: 2 bases; junction bases outside the gene matches: 8. The CDR3 runs 14 residues. CDR3 sequence: CSALGGQTGNTIYF. DNA for the CDR3: TGCAGCGCCCTCGGGGGACAGACTGGAAACACCATATATTTT.

This clone was counted only a few times. The chain links TRBV29-1 to TRBJ1-1; D might be TRBD1 (5 bases). Germline V lookup: CDR1 SQVTM, CDR2 ANQGSEA. CDR3 size: 14 residues. The ends were cut back, 1 base at V and 3 bases at J, with 12 bases in the middle. CDR3 coding DNA: TGCAGCGTTGAAGGCGGGGGGTCGGACACTGAAGCTTTCTTT. Translated: CSVEGGGSDTEAFF.

This clone appeared a few times. The chain recombines TRBV5-1 with TRBJ2-1; maybe TRBD1 (6 bases). Germline assignment: CDR1 SGHRS and CDR2 YFSETQ. CDR3 length: 12 residues. V gave up 1 base and J gave up 10 bases, with 9 bases separating them. DNA for the CDR3: TGCGCCAGCAGCTTGACCGGACAGGAGCAGTTCTTC. Its protein is CASSLTGQEQFF.

The J gene is TRBJ2-7, the V gene TRBV20-1; D remains unclear. Trimming cost V 6 bases and J 9 bases, with 12 bases left between them. The CDR3 sequence is 10 residues long. CDR1 and CDR2 from the germline V gene are DFQATT and SNEGSKA (reference sequence). The CDR3 nucleotides read TGCAGTGCCCCGTTGCGAGGGCAGTACTTC. Translated: CSAPLRGQYF.